These T cell receptor beta chains were read from a single sample in a study of blood T cell repertoires in COVID-19. Repertoires were generated with immunoSEQ multiplex PCR, while TCRdb's copy carries only in-frame clones and drops some. This sample has 85,000 to 100,000 clones, with approximately 80% found just once. The specimen was peripheral blood. Every receptor here comes from a man aged 80 or over with COVID-19, enrolled during active disease. CDR3s include the opening cysteine and the closing phenylalanine or tryptophan. The order of the fields is J gene, V gene, CDR3 protein.

J: TRBJ1-1
V: TRBV6-5
CDR3: CASTYDRGHPEAFF

J: TRBJ1-4
V: TRBV21-1
CDR3: CASGAGTGGATNEKLFF

J: TRBJ1-5
V: TRBV19
CDR3: CASSIALLGDQPQHF

J: TRBJ2-7
V: TRBV7-2
CDR3: CASSSTRGPYEQYF

J: TRBJ1-1
V: TRBV5-1
CDR3: CASSLVGGGNTEAFF

J: TRBJ1-6
V: TRBV3-1/TRBV3-2
CDR3: CASSSRDRGSSPLHF

J: TRBJ1-5
V: TRBV5-6
CDR3: CASSSRVEPNQPQHF

J: TRBJ2-1
V: TRBV9
CDR3: CASSVEGGRPRNEQFF

J: TRBJ2-5
V: TRBV20-1
CDR3: CSARPEETQYF

J: TRBJ1-5
V: TRBV10-3
CDR3: CASAGVNQPQHF

J: TRBJ1-4
V: TRBV10-3
CDR3: CAISDQYNEKLFF

J: TRBJ1-5
V: TRBV5-6
CDR3: CASSLWGDQPQHF

J: TRBJ2-1
V: TRBV6-1
CDR3: CASSAPSGSSHNEQFF

J: TRBJ2-7
V: TRBV27
CDR3: CASSLRPPGQGPYEQYF

J: TRBJ1-4
V: TRBV6-1
CDR3: CASSDPGQYNEKLFF

J: TRBJ2-7
V: TRBV25-1
CDR3: CASSRFSGGGEQYF

J: TRBJ2-5
V: TRBV2
CDR3: CASSLTSGGLETQYF

J: TRBJ2-7
V: TRBV2
CDR3: CASSARTGIQEQYF

J: TRBJ2-3
V: TRBV6-6
CDR3: CASSPRVRSSRGDTQYF

J: TRBJ1-4
V: TRBV25-1
CDR3: CASSGRAGTNEKLFF

J: TRBJ1-3
V: TRBV27
CDR3: CASSRDRGGSYGNTIYF

J: TRBJ2-5
V: TRBV15
CDR3: CATSRDVGSGTQYF

J: TRBJ2-1
V: TRBV21-1
CDR3: CASSKKTSGRDSGAYNEQFF

J: TRBJ1-1
V: TRBV30
CDR3: CAWSGQGWGGTEAFF

J: TRBJ2-7
V: TRBV12-5
CDR3: CASGSGTFSYEQYF

J: TRBJ2-2
V: TRBV5-5
CDR3: CASSWDTLTGELFF

J: TRBJ1-4
V: TRBV7-9
CDR3: CASSLRQFNEKLFF

J: TRBJ2-4
V: TRBV9
CDR3: CASSGAGAKNIQYF

J: TRBJ2-1
V: TRBV5-1
CDR3: CASSLTADNEQFF

J: TRBJ2-3
V: TRBV6-5
CDR3: CASSYGSSGGEQYF

J: TRBJ2-7
V: TRBV28
CDR3: CASSSGALINYEQYF

J: TRBJ1-4
V: TRBV6-6
CDR3: CASSYPRRGGDEKLFF

J: TRBJ2-1
V: TRBV5-1
CDR3: CASSYGGTGLGNEQFF

J: TRBJ1-2
V: TRBV7-9
CDR3: CASSLAPTGGHGYTF

J: TRBJ2-2
V: TRBV30
CDR3: CAWRSVITGELFF

J: TRBJ2-7
V: TRBV27
CDR3: CASSKIQGGPSYEQYF

J: TRBJ2-2
V: TRBV15
CDR3: CATRRQNTGELFF

J: TRBJ2-7
V: TRBV5-6
CDR3: CASSPLYRDEQYF

J: TRBJ2-3
V: TRBV7-8
CDR3: CASSLARTSGGYTDTQYF

J: TRBJ1-1
V: TRBV6-5
CDR3: CASSDSVQENTEAFF

J: TRBJ2-3
V: TRBV5-4
CDR3: CASSLSRGPDTQYF

J: TRBJ2-5
V: TRBV7-2
CDR3: CASSFNGQGTQETQYF

J: TRBJ2-2
V: TRBV7-5
CDR3: CARSSGGLAGGHNTGELFF

J: TRBJ2-1
V: TRBV25-1
CDR3: CASSESPRGYNEQFF

J: TRBJ2-1
V: TRBV6-6
CDR3: CASSWTRTGSYNEQFF

J: TRBJ2-2
V: TRBV5-6
CDR3: CASSLGTVAGAAAGELFF

J: TRBJ2-7
V: TRBV6-6
CDR3: CASSPTVYEQYF

J: TRBJ1-1
V: TRBV9
CDR3: CASSSTRGGGKNTEAFF

J: TRBJ2-3
V: TRBV11-2
CDR3: CASSPGTGGDTQYF

J: TRBJ1-5
V: TRBV4-1
CDR3: CASSQDPQDYQPQHF

J: TRBJ1-1
V: TRBV12-5
CDR3: CASGSFGGFEAFF

J: TRBJ2-7
V: TRBV19
CDR3: CAIGGGPSYEQYF

J: TRBJ2-7
V: TRBV29-1
CDR3: CSVLGTSGSVYEQYF

J: TRBJ1-6
V: TRBV6-2/TRBV6-3
CDR3: CASSPLGSSYNSPLHF

J: TRBJ2-2
V: TRBV19
CDR3: CASSMGRDTGELFF

J: TRBJ2-1
V: TRBV19
CDR3: CASSISGSPYNEQFF

J: TRBJ1-1
V: TRBV7-9
CDR3: CASSAGQGLDTEAFF

J: TRBJ2-1
V: TRBV7-6
CDR3: CASSLLIAGGYNEQFF

J: TRBJ2-7
V: TRBV28
CDR3: CASSTGTGSYYEQYF